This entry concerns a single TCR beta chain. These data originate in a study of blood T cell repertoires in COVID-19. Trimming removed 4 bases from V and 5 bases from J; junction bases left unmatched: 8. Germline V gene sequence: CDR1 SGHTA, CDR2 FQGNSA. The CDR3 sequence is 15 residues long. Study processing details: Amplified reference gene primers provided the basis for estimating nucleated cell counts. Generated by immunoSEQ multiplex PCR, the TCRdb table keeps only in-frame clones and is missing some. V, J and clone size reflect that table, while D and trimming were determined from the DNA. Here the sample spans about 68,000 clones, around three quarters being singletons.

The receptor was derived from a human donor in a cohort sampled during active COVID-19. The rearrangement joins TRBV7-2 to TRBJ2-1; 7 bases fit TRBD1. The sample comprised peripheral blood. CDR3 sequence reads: CASSYRGLRDNEQFF. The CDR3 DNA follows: TGTGCCAGCAGCTACAGGGGTCTCAGGGACAATGAGCAGTTCTTC. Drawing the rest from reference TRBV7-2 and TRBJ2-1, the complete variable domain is GAGVSQSPSNKVTEKGKDVELRCDPISGHTALYWYRQSLGQGLEFLIYFQGNSAPDKSGLPSDRFSAERTGGSVSTLTIQRTQQEDSAVYLCASSYRGLRDNEQFFGPGTRLTVL.